This is a list of T cell receptor beta chains from one sample in a study of T-cell reconstitution after alpha-beta-depleted transplantation in children. TCRdb re-analysed the PCR reads in MiXCR, keeping a single row per CDR3 protein. The data show over 200,000 distinct CDR3 sequences, with about a tenth seen just once and 28% held by the top ten. The specimen was PBMCs, collected before TCRalphabeta/CD19-depleted stem cell transplant. The receptors originated from a child under three years old with acute myeloid leukemia, due to receive a stem cell transplant. The CDR3 runs from the conserved cysteine through the conserved F or W. The order of the fields is J gene, clone size, V gene, D gene, CDR3 DNA, CDR3 protein. The D gene is left open where the match is weak. Some rows have no size entry. The others give once, few or many, or a class for an expanded clone.

TRBJ2-1,many,TRBV7-2,-,TGTGCCAGCAGTTCCAACAGGGGAGGAACCTACAATGAGCAGTTCTTC,CASSSNRGGTYNEQFF
TRBJ1-5,many,TRBV20-1,-,TGCAGTGCTAAGGTCAGGCTGAATCAGCCCCAGCATTTT,CSAKVRLNQPQHF
TRBJ1-6,-,TRBV5-1,-,TGCGCCAGCAGCTTGGGGACGGCGGGGAATTCACCCCTCCACTTT,CASSLGTAGNSPLHF
TRBJ2-7,many,TRBV19,TRBD2,TGTGCCAGTAGTGTGGGACTAGCGGCCTACGAGCAGTACTTC,CASSVGLAAYEQYF
TRBJ2-4,many,TRBV6-1,-,TGTGCCAGCAGCGACAGGGAGGTCGCCATTCAGTACTTC,CASSDREVAIQYF
TRBJ1-4,few,TRBV18,TRBD1,TGTGCCAGCTCACCCAGGACAGGGGCTTCGCCTAGGTCGTCGGAAAAACTGTTTTTT,CASSPRTGASPRSSEKLFF
TRBJ2-1,many,TRBV11-2,TRBD2,TGTGCCAGCAGTGGGGGGACTAGCGGGAGTGGGGCCTACAATGAGCAGTTCTTC,CASSGGTSGSGAYNEQFF
TRBJ2-3,many,TRBV5-1,-,TGCGCCAGCAGCTTCGGATCCACTCGCACAGATACGCAGTATTTT,CASSFGSTRTDTQYF
TRBJ2-1,many,TRBV20-1,TRBD2,TGCAGTGCCACGGGACTAGCGGGACCGAAGAGGAATGAGCAGTTCTTC,CSATGLAGPKRNEQFF
TRBJ2-1,few,TRBV6-5,-,TGTGCCAGCAAGTTACAGGGTGAGCAGTTCTTC,CASKLQGEQFF
TRBJ1-2,many,TRBV7-8,-,TGTGCCAGCAGCTTAGTAGGAGGGGGAGGGCTTGACTATGGCTACACCTTC,CASSLVGGGGLDYGYTF
TRBJ1-5,-,TRBV19,TRBD1,TGTGCCAGTACGGACAGGGGCAATCAGCCCCAGCATTTT,CASTDRGNQPQHF
TRBJ1-1,many,TRBV12-3/TRBV12-4,-,TGTGCCAGCAGTTACCAGGCGAACACTGAAGCTTTCTTT,CASSYQANTEAFF